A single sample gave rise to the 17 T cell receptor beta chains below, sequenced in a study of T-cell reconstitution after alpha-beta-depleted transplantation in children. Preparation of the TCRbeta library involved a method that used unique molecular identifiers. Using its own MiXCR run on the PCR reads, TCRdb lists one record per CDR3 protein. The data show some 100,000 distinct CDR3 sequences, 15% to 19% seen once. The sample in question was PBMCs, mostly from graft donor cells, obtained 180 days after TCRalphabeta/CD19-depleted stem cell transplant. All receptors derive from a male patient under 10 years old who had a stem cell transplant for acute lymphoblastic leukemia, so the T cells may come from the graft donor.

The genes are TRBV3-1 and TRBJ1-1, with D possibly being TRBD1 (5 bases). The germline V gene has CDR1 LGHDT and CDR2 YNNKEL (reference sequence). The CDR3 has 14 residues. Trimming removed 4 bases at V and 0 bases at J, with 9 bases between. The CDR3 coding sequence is TGTGCCAGCAGCCTGGGGGGTATGAACACTGAAGCTTTCTTT. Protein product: CASSLGGMNTEAFF.

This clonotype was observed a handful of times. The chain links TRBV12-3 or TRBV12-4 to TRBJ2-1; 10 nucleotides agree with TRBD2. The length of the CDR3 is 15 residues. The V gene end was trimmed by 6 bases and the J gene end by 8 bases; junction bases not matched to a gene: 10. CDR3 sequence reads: CASSPTGTSVDEQFF. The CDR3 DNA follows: TGTGCCAGCAGCCCCACCGGGACTAGCGTGGATGAGCAGTTCTTC.

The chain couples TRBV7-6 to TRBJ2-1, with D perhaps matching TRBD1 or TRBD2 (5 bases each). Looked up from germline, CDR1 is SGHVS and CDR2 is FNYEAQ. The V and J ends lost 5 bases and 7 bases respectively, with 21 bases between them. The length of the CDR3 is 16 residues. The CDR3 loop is CASSPGGPTRRNEQFF. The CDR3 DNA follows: TGTGCCAGCAGCCCTGGGGGTCCCACCCGGAGGAATGAGCAGTTCTTC.

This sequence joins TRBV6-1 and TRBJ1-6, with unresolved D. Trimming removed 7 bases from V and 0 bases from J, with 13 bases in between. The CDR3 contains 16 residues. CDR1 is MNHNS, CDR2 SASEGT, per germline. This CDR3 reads CASKAPGDSYNSPLHF. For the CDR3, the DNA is TGTGCCAGCAAGGCCCCGGGAGACTCCTATAATTCACCCCTCCACTTT.

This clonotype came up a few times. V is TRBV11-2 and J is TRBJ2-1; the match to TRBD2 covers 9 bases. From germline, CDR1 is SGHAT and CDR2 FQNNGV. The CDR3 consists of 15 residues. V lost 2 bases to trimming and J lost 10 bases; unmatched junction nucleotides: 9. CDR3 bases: TGTGCCAGCAGCTTATTCCGCGGGGGGGCCGAAGAGCAGTTCTTC. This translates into CASSLFRGGAEEQFF.

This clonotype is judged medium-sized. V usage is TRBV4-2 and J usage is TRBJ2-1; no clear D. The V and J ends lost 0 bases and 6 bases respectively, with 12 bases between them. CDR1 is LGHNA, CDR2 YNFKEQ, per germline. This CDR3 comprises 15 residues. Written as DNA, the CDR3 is TGTGCCAGCAGCCAAGAGTTCCGACCATTCAATGAGCAGTTCTTC. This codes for CASSQEFRPFNEQFF.

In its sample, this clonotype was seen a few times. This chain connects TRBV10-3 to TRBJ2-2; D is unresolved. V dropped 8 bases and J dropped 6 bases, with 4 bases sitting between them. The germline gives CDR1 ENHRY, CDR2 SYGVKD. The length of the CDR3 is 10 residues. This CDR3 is CAIPPGELFF. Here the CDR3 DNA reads TGTGCCATCCCACCCGGGGAGCTGTTTTTT.

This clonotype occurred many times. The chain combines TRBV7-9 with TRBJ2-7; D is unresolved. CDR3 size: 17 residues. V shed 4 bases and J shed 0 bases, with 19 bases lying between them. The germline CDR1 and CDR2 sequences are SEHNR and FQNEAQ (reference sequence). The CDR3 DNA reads TGTGCCAGCAGCTCCCCCCTTGGAGTGGGTGCCTCCTACGAGCAGTACTTC. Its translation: CASSSPLGVGASYEQYF.

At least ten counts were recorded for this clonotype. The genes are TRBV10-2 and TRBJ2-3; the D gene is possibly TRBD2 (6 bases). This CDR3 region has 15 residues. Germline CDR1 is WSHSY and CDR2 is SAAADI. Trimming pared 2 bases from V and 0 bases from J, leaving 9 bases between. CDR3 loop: CASSEAGTSTDTQYF. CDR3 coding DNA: TGCGCCAGCAGTGAGGCAGGGACTAGCACAGATACGCAGTATTTT.

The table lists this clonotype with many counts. CDR3 protein: CSASGTGGVHGYTF. As DNA, the CDR3 is TGCAGTGCTAGTGGCACAGGGGGCGTTCATGGCTACACCTTC. V is TRBV20-1 and J is TRBJ1-2; 9 nucleotides line up with TRBD1. Germline assignment: CDR1 DFQATT and CDR2 SNEGSKA (reference sequence). Trimming cost V 3 bases and J 6 bases; bases outside gene matches: 8. The CDR3 sequence is 14 residues long.

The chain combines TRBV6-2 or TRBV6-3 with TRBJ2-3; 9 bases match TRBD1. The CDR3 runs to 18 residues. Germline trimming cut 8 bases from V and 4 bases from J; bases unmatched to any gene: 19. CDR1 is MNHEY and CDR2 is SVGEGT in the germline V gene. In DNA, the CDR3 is TGTGCCAGCGAGGGACAGGGCCGAAGGAGTTTATTGTCAGATACGCAGTATTTT. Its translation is CASEGQGRRSLLSDTQYF.

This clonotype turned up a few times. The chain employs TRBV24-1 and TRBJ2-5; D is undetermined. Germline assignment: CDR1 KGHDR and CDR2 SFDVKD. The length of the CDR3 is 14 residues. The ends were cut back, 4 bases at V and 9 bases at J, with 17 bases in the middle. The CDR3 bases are TGTGCCACCAGTGACTCGTCCCCCCCCTCCGCCCAGTACTTC. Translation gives CATSDSSPPSAQYF.

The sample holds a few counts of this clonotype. The CDR3 nucleotides are TGTGCCAGCAGGAAGGAGACAGGGGCCTCCTACGAGCAGTACTTC. Amino acid sequence: CASRKETGASYEQYF. The chain carries TRBV2 and TRBJ2-7; 8 nucleotides agree with TRBD1. Trimming at V came to 6 bases and at J to 0 bases, leaving 7 bases not matched to a gene. CDR3 size: 15 residues. The germline V gene encodes CDR1 SNHLY and CDR2 FYNNEI.

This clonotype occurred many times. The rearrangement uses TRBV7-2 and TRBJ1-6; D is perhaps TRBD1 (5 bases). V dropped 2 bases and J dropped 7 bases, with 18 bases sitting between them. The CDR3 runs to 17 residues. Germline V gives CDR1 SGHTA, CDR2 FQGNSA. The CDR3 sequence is CASSLLGQGGTNSPLHF. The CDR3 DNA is TGTGCCAGCAGCTTACTGGGCCAGGGAGGCACAAATTCACCCCTCCACTTT.

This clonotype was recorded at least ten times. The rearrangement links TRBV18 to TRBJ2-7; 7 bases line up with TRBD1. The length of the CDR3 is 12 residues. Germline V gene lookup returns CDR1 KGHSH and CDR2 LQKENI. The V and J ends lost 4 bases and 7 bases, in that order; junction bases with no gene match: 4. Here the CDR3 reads CASSQGAGEQYF. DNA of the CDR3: TGTGCCAGCTCACAGGGGGCCGGGGAGCAGTACTTC.

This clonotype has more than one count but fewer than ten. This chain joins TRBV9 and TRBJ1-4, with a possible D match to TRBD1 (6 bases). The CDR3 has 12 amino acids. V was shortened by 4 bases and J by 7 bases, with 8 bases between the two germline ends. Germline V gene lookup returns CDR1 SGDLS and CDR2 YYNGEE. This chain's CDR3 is CASSRDTEKLFF. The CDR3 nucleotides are TGTGCCAGCAGCCGGGACACTGAAAAACTGTTTTTT.

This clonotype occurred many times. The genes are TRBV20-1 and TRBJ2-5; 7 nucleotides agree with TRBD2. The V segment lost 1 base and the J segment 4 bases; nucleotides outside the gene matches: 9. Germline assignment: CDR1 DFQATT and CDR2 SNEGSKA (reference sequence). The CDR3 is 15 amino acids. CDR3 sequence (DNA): TGCAGTGCTAGAGTCCCGGGGGGACCGATAGAGACCCAGTACTTC. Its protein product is CSARVPGGPIETQYF.